This T cell receptor beta chain was captured in a study of shared clonotypes between healthy human individuals (dated by TCRdb to between 2020 and 2021). Background on the whole study: The cohort included a few men and a couple of women between 18 and 49 years of age. Blood TCR repertoires of several healthy adults were deeply sequenced to estimate repertoire size and the extent of clonotype sharing between individuals. Libraries were prepared and TCR repertoires were sequenced by different laboratories using diverse techniques, in order to increase sequencing depth and limit assay-specific biases. For each donor, CD4 naive and CD4 memory were each given three plates, CD8 naive was given two plates, and CD8 memory was given one plate. Leukapheresis yielded between about 0.8 and 8.9 billion PBMCs per donor. The full study reports these points: Naive subsets generally had larger estimated clonotype richness than memory subsets. When a handful of donors were compared, the shared fraction of clonotypes was around 5% for naive CD4, approximately 3.3% for naive CD8, about 2.5% for memory CD4, and less than 0.45% for memory CD8. Sampling was limited to blood, and TCR repertoires in tissue likely differ from TCR repertoires in blood. Pairwise subsampling indicated that sequencing depth was expected to affect the degree of clonotype sharing among donors. Clonotypes shared by all four sorted-subset donors showed higher generation probabilities than non-shared clonotypes. The genetic and exposure-history diversity represented was limited by the small number of donors. Incomplete sequencing was indicated by rarefaction of sorted-subset datasets, despite the large sequencing depth.

CD8 naive samples were obtained by positive selection for CCR7 among CD45RO-negative cells, yielding a CD45RA+CCR7+ population from which TemRA cells were excluded. The donors were healthy, HIV-negative adults who had no recently reported acute infections or vaccinations. Every donor was a Caucasian adult residing in Nashville, Tennessee, USA. Blood was collected by leukapheresis, and PBMCs were isolated by Ficoll-Histopaque density gradient centrifugation and then cryopreserved in liquid nitrogen vapor phase. Analytical flow cytometry was used to check the purity and quantity of each magnetically sorted T cell population. Genomic DNA was isolated from every sorted fraction and measured by UV absorbance on a Nanodrop 2000c. TCR CDR3 regions were amplified from genomic DNA by multiplex PCR using the deep immunoSEQ assay. For each cell subset, the extracted genomic DNA was distributed evenly across all wells of several immunoSEQ 96-well plates, and each plate served as one replicate. For sorted subsets, roughly 0.2 ug genomic DNA, equal to 30,000 or so T cell genomes, was loaded into each replicate PCR. The purified libraries were quantified using a Qubit 3.0 fluorometer, sized with a Bioanalyzer 2100, and then quantified again using the KAPA Library Quantification kit. Each immunoSEQ 96-well plate was sequenced on its own single-read 150-cycle Illumina NextSeq 550 flow cell. The original pipeline was this. The immunoSEQ output contained only junctional sequences without quality scores, so filtering could not match that applied to full-length reads. To assign V/J genes and CDR3, sequences were annotated using PyIR, a Python wrapper for IgBLAST v1.9, with IMGT germline references. Reads were filtered out if the reads had weak V/J assignments (E-value above 1e-6), no CDR3, stop codons, out-of-frame junctions, or ambiguous translated residues. V3J clonotypes were defined as sequences sharing the same inferred V gene, J gene, and CDR3 amino acid sequence. Percentage overlap between repertoires was computed as shared unique clonotypes divided by the size of the smaller repertoire. RTK rarefaction, the Chao1 estimator, and Recon v2.1 estimates of unobserved clonotypes were used to assess repertoire richness. Generation probabilities for all TCRbeta clonotypes obtained by the gDNA method from a few donors were computed using OLGA. TCRdb limited this immuneACCESS table to in-frame rearrangements with V and J called. A share of clones is missing; checked studies link under half to unresolved V genes, and the rest is unexplained. That table furnishes V, J and clone size, whereas the DNA furnished D and trimming. This sample comprises hundreds of thousands of clones, roughly 95% of them detected only once. The ten largest clonotypes hold around 0.11% of the sample.

As for this clone: Its antigen specificity is not known. Within one base of it there is no much larger clone, and no base qualities were kept.

Via the germline V gene, CDR1 is MDHEN and CDR2 SYDVKM. Taken from cysteine to phenylalanine, the CDR3 has 17 residues. Of all the DNA, just the CDR3 is kept, 51 bases in frame from base 1. V is trimmed back by 5 bases and J by 3 bases, and the junction contains 9 bases that no gene match accounts for. Recombination connected TRBV28 to TRBJ2-7; TRBD2 agrees with 14 junctional bases. The source of this sequence is a young woman in good health. Sequenced input: naive CD8+ T cells sorted from blood. Per the publication, the cell subset or site label means: CD45RA+CCR7+. The nucleotide sequence is given as TGTGCCAGCAGTCCCTATACCGGGACTAGCGGGAGCTACGAGCAGTACTTC. Protein translation: CASSPYTGTSGSYEQYF.